This T cell receptor (beta chain) appears in the sequencing data of a study of regulatory T cells in long-lasting Graves disease (dated by TCRdb to the early 2020s). Broadly, across the study: In the newly diagnosed Graves' disease group, patients had been taking antithyroid drugs for less than 3 months. Patients with persistent Graves' disease were compared with patients with newly diagnosed Graves' disease using TCR sequencing and RNA sequencing of peripheral blood. The study was registered as a clinical trial and conducted in China. A total of roughly 35 samples underwent TCR sequencing: 13 from persistent and around 20 from newly diagnosed Graves' disease patients. Overall study results and their limits: The study examined only peripheral blood because the primary lesion, thyroid tissue, could not be accessed. The authors acknowledged the small sample size as a limitation that may reduce accuracy. Persistent Graves' disease patients showed lower TCR Shannon entropy and fewer highly expanded clones than newly diagnosed patients, suggesting clonal expansion. Sequencing and analysis were limited to the TCR beta chain. A larger number of public clonotypes was shared among persistent patients (approximately 3,000) than among newly diagnosed patients (over 850). TRBV28, TRBJ1-2 and TRBJ2-5 were preferentially used in persistent disease, while TRBV20-1 and TRBJ2-1 were favored in newly diagnosed disease.

The intended sense of this specimen's time point label: newly diagnosed GD, antithyroid drugs for less than 3 months. For both TCR sequencing and RNA sequencing, RNA was extracted from PBMCs in TRIzol. The diagnosis of Graves' disease was made according to American Thyroid Association guidelines. Recruitment of patients was carried out at an endocrinology department in Xi'an, China. From each patient, around 8.3 milliliters of peripheral blood was collected into an EDTA anticoagulant tube. Ficoll Paque Plus density gradient separation was used to isolate PBMCs, and no additional T cell sorting was done. An Agilent 2100 Bioanalyzer and agarose gel were used to check RNA quality, and a NanoDrop 2000 was used to measure RNA concentration. Comment on this clonotype: No cognate antigen has been identified for it. Base qualities were left out, and no much larger clone turns up one base away.

The method was multiplex PCR. TCRdb names Illumina HiSeq 4000 as the instrument used. CDR3 regions were amplified by Arm-PCR with iRepertoire HTBI primers to construct TCR beta libraries. PCR products were gel purified before sequencing. As for how the authors treated the data: A total of around 66 TRBV and under 15 TRBJ segments were identified across samples and were used for gene usage analysis of CDR3 amino acid clonotypes. Filtered high-quality paired reads were merged into contigs using COPE and FqMerger. Contigs were aligned with BLAST to IMGT TRBV, TRBD and TRBJ reference genes, and CDR3 was defined per IMGT. Any clonotype with a frequency above 0.1% was classified as a highly expanded clone. Shannon entropy served as the measure of repertoire diversity, while the Gini coefficient captured V-J evenness. A clonotype was considered public if more than one individual shared it. TCRdb cleaned the public reads at Q25 with fastp, built clones with MiXCR and kept in-frame beta chains. Entries that share a CDR3 protein sequence are merged under the most common genes and DNA. These V and J calls originate from TCRdb's pipeline instead of the authors' own analysis. The sample table records 680,000 or so distinct CDR3 sequences; 16% of these occur just once. The ten largest make up around 19% of the sample.

From its cysteine to its phenylalanine, the CDR3 spans 16 amino acids. Only the CDR3 region is kept as DNA, spanning 48 bases read in frame from base 1. The CDR1 and CDR2 encoded by the germline V gene are KGHSH and LQKENI. This sample also appeared in a second study, on T cells in Graves' hyperthyroidism and ophthalmopathy. As that second paper reports: Graves' hyperthyroidism was defined as stable when no progression to ophthalmopathy occurred over 18 months of follow-up. Hyperthyroidism patients were newly diagnosed, with disease duration under 2 months, and aged 18 to 65 years. The study excluded patients with uncontrolled infections, other autoimmune diseases, pregnancy or lactation. Clinical symptoms, serum thyroxine and TRAb, thyroid ultrasound, and orbital computed tomography formed the basis for the diagnoses. For the first round of RT-PCR on the TCR CDR3, the HTBI primer set was used together with the Qiagen OneStep RT-PCR kit. Most expanded thyroid clonotypes (frequency above 0.001) were also detected in blood, a finding suggesting that blood repertoires may reflect thyroid immune responses. Ophthalmopathy was separated from stable hyperthyroidism by a 13 V-J signature model, with 85% to 90% sensitivity and about 81% specificity obtained in cross-validation and 80%/75% obtained in testing. During validation, the model predicted progression to ophthalmopathy a median of around 7 months ahead of onset, with more than 60% sensitivity and less than 85% specificity. TCR V-J signatures able to tell the groups apart were searched for in a discovery cohort of approximately 95 patients, of whom 43 had Graves' ophthalmopathy and about 60 had stable Graves' hyperthyroidism. Prospective prediction of ophthalmopathy was tested in an independent validation cohort consisting of roughly 20 hyperthyroidism patients and some 16 patients who later progressed to ophthalmopathy. The 75 to 100 discovery patients were divided at random into training and test sets in a 7:3 ratio. In about six Graves' hyperthyroidism patients, the study also compared T-cell repertoires from thyroid tissue with T-cell repertoires from blood. Following sampling, methimazole starting at 30 mg daily was given to hyperthyroidism patients, and high-dose intravenous methylprednisolone was given to ophthalmopathy patients. Libraries were constructed in a second round of multiplex PCR, after which size selection and purification were performed. Libraries were sequenced paired-end with 100 bp reads on an Illumina HiSeq2000. Raw data were processed with SOAPnuke, discarding reads with adapters, uncalled bases, mean Phred below 15, or no exact constant-primer or identifier match. COPE v1.2.5 was used to merge high-quality paired reads, and clonotypes were defined as unique nucleotide sequences. MiTCR v1.1 was used to align clonotypes to the IMGT TRBV, TRBD and TRBJ reference segments. Analysis was restricted to V-J combinations with a frequency above 0.0001, which covered 99.2% of repertoires. The TCS score was defined as the ratio of F50 (clonal expansion) to E x V (chaos), calculated using BLOSUM62-based TCRdist between CDR3 peptides within each V-J. Welch's t-statistics and random forest reduced roughly 500 V-J features to roughly 13, which were used in a naive Bayes classifier (R e1071). No statistical method was used to fix the sample size in advance, and group allocation was not hidden from the investigators. The paper reports TCR Vbeta CDR3 sequencing of about 140 peripheral blood samples: 43 ophthalmopathy, under 85 hyperthyroidism and 17 progressor patients.

The chain employs TRBV18 and TRBJ2-3; the D gene is unclear. The tail of the sequence fits TRBJ2-5 better, so the J call may be wrong. This clonotype was sampled from a woman in her twenties or thirties with Graves disease. Donor details come from another sample of the same person, matched by shared clones. This material consisted of peripheral blood mononuclear cells (PBMCs), taken at new diagnosis, from a patient treated with antithyroid drugs. The nucleotide sequence reads as follows: TGTGCCAGCTCACCACCGTCTTCCGGTGTTATAGAGACCCAGTACTTC. The translation is CASSPPSSGVIETQYF.